The entry that follows covers one TCR beta chain sequence. The CDR3 totals 12 residues. The V and J ends lost 7 bases and 4 bases respectively, with 13 bases between them. Germline V gene lookup returns CDR1 SQVTM and CDR2 ANQGSEA. Method: immunoSEQ multiplex PCR; TCRdb's copy keeps in-frame clones and lacks some. The table lists around 50,000 clones, just over 90% of them singletons. This clonotype was sampled from a man between 35 and 55 years old with rheumatoid arthritis. The material sequenced was PBMCs. V and J are TRBV29-1 and TRBJ1-2; D is possibly TRBD1 (5 bases). The CDR3 nucleotides read TGCAGCGCTGACACCGGGGGCTATGGCTACACCTTC. Its translation: CSADTGGYGYTF.